The 27 T cell receptor beta chains below come from one sample, sequenced in a study of monozygotic twins with inflammatory bowel disease. Each CDR3 protein gets one entry in TCRdb, which reprocessed the 5' RACE reads and gives no DNA. The sample holds approximately 400,000 distinct CDR3 sequences. What was sequenced was blood. Source of these receptors: a human donor with ulcerative colitis or Crohn's disease, or a healthy co-twin of an affected twin (not recorded which).

The chain is built from TRBV12-3 or TRBV12-4 and TRBJ2-5. The CDR3 totals 14 residues. CDR3 residues: CASTYSGTQETQYF.

The chain uses TRBV6-5 and TRBJ2-3; TCRdb picks TRBD2, but there is no DNA to check that call. The CDR3 runs 18 residues. Per germline, CDR1 MNHEY and CDR2 SVGAGI. The CDR3 region is CASSYSRILLAGRDTQYF.

The chain employs TRBV12-3 or TRBV12-4 and TRBJ2-7; TCRdb's D call of TRBD1 is untestable without DNA. The CDR3 spans 13 residues. The CDR3 sequence: CASSFRQGSEQYF.

This rearrangement joins TRBV6-5 to TRBJ2-1; TCRdb gives TRBD1 as the D gene, but with no DNA this cannot be confirmed. The CDR3 is 16 amino acids. Looked up from germline, CDR1 is MNHEY and CDR2 is SVGAGI. CDR3 in amino acids: CASSYSIPGGRNEQFF.

The chain has TRBV18 and TRBJ2-1; the D call of TRBD1 rests on TCRdb alone, since no DNA is present to check it. Looked up from germline, CDR1 is KGHSH and CDR2 is LQKENI. The CDR3 runs to 15 residues. CDR3 residues: CASSPVQGPYNEQFF. Using reference TRBV18 and TRBJ2-1 for the parts outside the CDR3, the full variable domain is NAGVMQNPRHLVRRRGQEARLRCSPMKGHSHVYWYRQLPEEGLKFMVYLQKENIIDESGMPKERFSAEFPKEGPSILRIQQVVRGDSAAYFCASSPVQGPYNEQFFGPGTRLTVL.

The J gene is TRBJ1-4, the V gene TRBV20-1; TCRdb outputs TRBD1, but without DNA this stays unchecked. In germline, CDR1 is DFQATT, CDR2 SNEGSKA (reference sequence). The CDR3 length is 15 residues. The CDR3 spells CSAPQGGATNEKLFF.

The V and J genes are TRBV7-9 and TRBJ2-7; TCRdb picks TRBD1, but there is no DNA to check that call. CDR3 length: 14 amino acids. The germline gives CDR1 SEHNR, CDR2 FQNEAQ (reference sequence). The CDR3 sequence: CASSLVAGGNEQYF.

The V gene is TRBV7-2, the J gene TRBJ2-5. Germline-derived CDR1 and CDR2 are SGHTA and FQGNSA. The CDR3 consists of 14 residues. CDR3 in amino acids: CASSFQGYQETQYF.

The V gene is TRBV12-3 or TRBV12-4, the J gene TRBJ1-2. The CDR3 contains 12 residues. CDR3 sequence reads: CASSRNFYGYTF.

The CDR3 reads CATSDNSGANVLTF. This sequence joins TRBV24-1 and TRBJ2-6. Germline lookup yields CDR1 KGHDR and CDR2 SFDVKD. The CDR3 extends over 14 amino acids.

The chain joins TRBV7-9 to TRBJ2-7; TCRdb calls TRBD1, which cannot be checked without DNA. In germline, CDR1 is SEHNR, CDR2 FQNEAQ (reference sequence). This CDR3 has 14 amino acids. CDR3 loop: CASSHGTDEYEQYF.

This chain uses TRBV4-2 with TRBJ1-1. There are 15 residues in the CDR3. Germline V lookup: CDR1 LGHNA, CDR2 YNFKEQ. CDR3 sequence: CASSQAGRRNTEAFF.

The rearrangement joins TRBV24-1 to TRBJ2-6. The germline V gene encodes CDR1 KGHDR and CDR2 SFDVKD. The CDR3 has 17 residues. This CDR3 is CATSDFTVGSGANVLTF.

This CDR3 is CASSINNEQFF. The rearrangement uses TRBV19 and TRBJ2-1. The germline V gene encodes CDR1 LNHDA and CDR2 SQIVND (reference sequence). The CDR3 consists of 11 residues. The complete variable domain, with remaining parts taken from reference TRBV19 and TRBJ2-1, reads DGGITQSPKYLFRKEGQNVTLSCEQNLNHDAMYWYRQDPGQGLRLIYYSQIVNDFQKGDIAEGYSVSREKKESFPLTVTSAQKNPTAFYLCASSINNEQFFGPGTRLTVL.

V is TRBV24-1 and J is TRBJ2-2; with no DNA, the TCRdb D assignment of TRBD1 cannot be verified. From germline, CDR1 is KGHDR and CDR2 SFDVKD. The CDR3 totals 16 residues. This CDR3 reads CATSDWGGTNTGELFF.

The CDR3 protein is CATRQGMKDTEAFF. The V and J genes are TRBV11-2 and TRBJ1-1; TCRdb selects TRBD1, and the lack of DNA leaves this call unchecked. Germline V CDR1 and CDR2: SGHAT, FQNNGV. The CDR3 sequence is 14 residues long.

The chain is built from TRBV7-2 and TRBJ1-3; TCRdb designates TRBD1, a call that cannot be tested without DNA. From germline, CDR1 is SGHTA and CDR2 FQGNSA. This CDR3 contains 16 residues. The CDR3 loop is CASSFGQANSGNTIYF.

The chain is built from TRBV11-2 and TRBJ2-3. CDR1 and CDR2 (germline): SGHAT, FQNNGV. CDR3 length: 15 residues. CDR3: CASSILTSSTDTQYF.

The chain combines TRBV20-1 with TRBJ2-3; the D call from TCRdb, TRBD1, cannot be confirmed without DNA. CDR3 length: 14 amino acids. Germline V CDR1 and CDR2: DFQATT, SNEGSKA (reference sequence). The CDR3 sequence: CSGWVGGFTDTQYF.

The chain uses TRBV7-9 and TRBJ2-7; TCRdb proposes TRBD2, but this gene call is untestable without DNA. The CDR3 has 15 amino acids. Germline V gives CDR1 SEHNR, CDR2 FQNEAQ (reference sequence). The CDR3 protein is CASSSPPDGVYEQYF.

The gene calls are TRBV6-1 and TRBJ2-7; TCRdb's assignment of TRBD1 cannot be checked, as there is no DNA. CDR3 size: 14 residues. Germline CDR1 and CDR2: MNHNS and SASEGT. CDR3: CASSEAAGTHEQYF.

J is TRBJ1-1 and V is TRBV5-1; TCRdb designates TRBD1, a call that cannot be tested without DNA. This CDR3 region has 14 residues. The germline CDR1 and CDR2 sequences are SGHRS and YFSETQ. Here the CDR3 reads CASSQIQGANEAFF. The full variable domain, rest sourced from reference TRBV5-1 and TRBJ1-1, is KAGVTQTPRYLIKTRGQQVTLSCSPISGHRSVSWYQQTPGQGLQFLFEYFSETQRNKGNFPGRFSGRQFSNSRSEMNVSTLELGDSALYLCASSQIQGANEAFFGQGTRLTVV.

This chain connects TRBV6-5 to TRBJ2-7. Germline V CDR1 and CDR2: MNHEY, SVGAGI. This CDR3 comprises 14 residues. The CDR3 spells CASSYYGVSYEQYF.

V is TRBV5-4 and J is TRBJ2-2; the D gene TCRdb calls, TRBD2, cannot be checked with no DNA. This CDR3 contains 16 residues. Germline V gene lookup returns CDR1 SGHNT and CDR2 YYREEE (reference sequence). The CDR3 region is CASQSLLAGNTGELFF. Supplemented by reference TRBV5-4 and TRBJ2-2, the full variable domain reads ETGVTQSPTHLIKTRGQQVTLRCSSQSGHNTVSWYQQALGQGPQFIFQYYREEENGRGNFPPRFSGLQFPNYSSELNVNALELDDSALYLCASQSLLAGNTGELFFGEGSRLTVL.

The V and J genes are TRBV4-3 and TRBJ1-2; TCRdb returns TRBD1, unconfirmable since there is no DNA. CDR3 length: 14 amino acids. CDR1 and CDR2 from the germline V gene are LGHNA and YSLEER. This CDR3 is CASSHAGTGRGYTF.

This chain links TRBV7-2 with TRBJ1-1. CDR1 and CDR2 from the germline V gene are SGHTA and FQGNSA. The CDR3 extends over 15 amino acids. CDR3: CASSSDARSSTEAFF. Drawing the rest from reference TRBV7-2 and TRBJ1-1, the complete variable domain is GAGVSQSPSNKVTEKGKDVELRCDPISGHTALYWYRQSLGQGLEFLIYFQGNSAPDKSGLPSDRFSAERTGGSVSTLTIQRTQQEDSAVYLCASSSDARSSTEAFFGQGTRLTVV.

The chain employs TRBV4-3 and TRBJ2-7. CDR3 length: 15 residues. Germline loops: CDR1 LGHNA, CDR2 YSLEER. CDR3 in amino acids: CASSQDMDGSYEQYF.